Below are 32 T cell receptor beta chains sequenced from a single sample in a study of shared clonotypes between healthy human individuals. Generated by immunoSEQ multiplex PCR, the TCRdb table keeps only in-frame clones and is missing some. The data contain over 1.4 million clones, roughly 95% of them singletons. Sample: naive CD4+ T cells sorted from blood. Subset indicated: CD45RA+ positively selected. These receptors were collected from a young man in good health.

V and J are TRBV27 and TRBJ2-1, with 8 nucleotides matching TRBD1. Germline V gene lookup returns CDR1 MNHEY and CDR2 SMNVEV (reference sequence). The CDR3 covers 15 residues. V trimming: 6 bases; J trimming: 4 bases; junction bases outside the gene matches: 8. This chain's CDR3 is CASRSNRGIYNEQFF. CDR3 bases: TGTGCCAGCAGAAGTAACAGGGGGATTTACAATGAGCAGTTCTTC.

The table lists this clone with a count of one. This chain connects TRBV5-4 to TRBJ2-7; TRBD2 agrees at 11 bases. The CDR3 is 16 residues long. The germline V gene has CDR1 SGHNT and CDR2 YYREEE (reference sequence). The trim removed 4 bases at V and 0 bases at J, leaving 6 bases unmatched. The CDR3 nucleotides read TGTGCCAGCAGCAGGATTAGCGGGAGGGCCTCCTACGAGCAGTACTTC. Translated, it gives CASSRISGRASYEQYF.

This rearrangement joins TRBV5-4 to TRBJ2-3; 7 positions match TRBD1. The CDR3 has 14 residues. With 4 bases clipped from V and 1 base from J, the junction kept 3 bases outside the gene matches. Looked up from germline, CDR1 is SGHNT and CDR2 is YYREEE (reference sequence). As DNA, the CDR3 is TGTGCCAGCAGCCTGGACAGGCGCACAGATACGCAGTATTTT. Translation: CASSLDRRTDTQYF. Based on the CDR3 plus reference TRBV5-4 and TRBJ2-3, the full variable domain is ETGVTQSPTHLIKTRGQQVTLRCSSQSGHNTVSWYQQALGQGPQFIFQYYREEENGRGNFPPRFSGLQFPNYSSELNVNALELDDSALYLCASSLDRRTDTQYFGPGTRLTVL.

The chain carries TRBV7-2 and TRBJ2-7, with D perhaps TRBD1 (5 bases). Deletions cut 8 bases from V and 4 bases from J, with 12 bases between. Germline V gene sequence: CDR1 SGHTA, CDR2 FQGNSA. The CDR3 is made up of 12 amino acids. The CDR3 DNA is TGTGCCAGCGGTTCAGGGATTTACGAGCAGTACTTC. Its protein is CASGSGIYEQYF.

This clone has more than one count but fewer than ten. The rearrangement uses TRBV29-1 and TRBJ2-4; D possibly corresponds to TRBD1 (5 bases). Trimming left V 4 bases short and J 4 bases short, with 8 bases between. The germline gives CDR1 SQVTM, CDR2 ANQGSEA. The CDR3 is 12 amino acids. The CDR3 DNA is TGCAGCGTTGGACAGTTAAAAAACATTCAGTACTTC. Translated, it gives CSVGQLKNIQYF. The full variable domain, its missing parts supplied by reference TRBV29-1 and TRBJ2-4, is SAVISQKPSRDICQRGTSLTIQCQVDSQVTMMFWYRQQPGQSLTLIATANQGSEATYESGFVIDKFPISRPNLTFSTLTVSNMSPEDSSIYLCSVGQLKNIQYFGAGTRLSVL.

The chain links TRBV7-9 to TRBJ2-7; TRBD2 matches at 13 bases. V was clipped by 5 bases and J by 4 bases; unmatched bases: 8. CDR3 length equals 16 residues. Looked up from germline, CDR1 is SEHNR and CDR2 is FQNEAQ (reference sequence). The CDR3 spells CASSRPTSGRPYEQYF. CDR3 nucleotides: TGTGCCAGCAGCCGACCGACTAGCGGGAGGCCGTACGAGCAGTACTTC. The whole variable domain, remainder taken from reference TRBV7-9 and TRBJ2-7, is DTGVSQNPRHKITKRGQNVTFRCDPISEHNRLYWYRQTLGQGPEFLTYFQNEAQLEKSRLLSDRFSAERPKGSFSTLEIQRTEQGDSAMYLCASSRPTSGRPYEQYFGPGTRLTVT.

The chain combines TRBV29-1 with TRBJ2-3, with TRBD2 matching over 7 bases. With 0 bases clipped from V and 2 bases from J, the junction kept 8 bases outside the gene matches. This CDR3 region has 16 residues. Germline V lookup: CDR1 SQVTM, CDR2 ANQGSEA. The CDR3 nucleotides read TGCAGCGTTGAAGAAGGCGCGGGAGTAGACACAGATACGCAGTATTTT. As protein: CSVEEGAGVDTDTQYF.

The rearrangement uses TRBV27 and TRBJ1-4; perhaps TRBD1 as D (5 bases). CDR1 MNHEY and CDR2 SMNVEV come from the germline V gene (reference sequence). The CDR3 loop spans 15 amino acids. V dropped 8 bases and J dropped 8 bases, with 21 bases sitting between them. CDR3: CASGQLDRAREKLFF. The CDR3 nucleotides are TGTGCCAGCGGACAATTGGATCGGGCACGGGAAAAACTGTTTTTT.

This rearrangement joins TRBV18 to TRBJ2-3; 8 bases match TRBD2. The V segment lost 1 base and the J segment 4 bases; nucleotides outside the gene matches: 7. Germline V lookup: CDR1 KGHSH, CDR2 LQKENI. This CDR3 has 16 amino acids. The CDR3, as DNA: TGTGCCAGCTCACCACTTGGCAGCGGGAGATCAGATACGCAGTATTTT. It translates to CASSPLGSGRSDTQYF.

The chain carries TRBV15 and TRBJ2-7; 10 nucleotides agree with TRBD1. CDR1 is LNHNV, CDR2 YYDKDF, per germline (reference sequence). The CDR3 is 15 residues long. V dropped 4 bases and J dropped 7; count of bases not matched to a gene: 10. In nucleotides, the CDR3 is TGTGCCACCAGCATGTCCGGGACAGGGGTTTATGAGCAGTACTTC. Protein product: CATSMSGTGVYEQYF.

This sequence joins TRBV7-2 and TRBJ2-7; 12 bases line up with TRBD2. CDR3 length: 14 amino acids. Germline V gives CDR1 SGHTA, CDR2 FQGNSA. The ends lost 6 bases at V and 3 bases at J; junction bases unmatched: 3. CDR3 DNA sequence: TGTGCCAGCAGGGTGACTAGCGGGAGCTACGAGCAGTACTTC. It is translated as CASRVTSGSYEQYF. Full variable domain (outside the CDR3, taken from reference TRBV7-2 and TRBJ2-7): GAGVSQSPSNKVTEKGKDVELRCDPISGHTALYWYRQSLGQGLEFLIYFQGNSAPDKSGLPSDRFSAERTGGSVSTLTIQRTQQEDSAVYLCASRVTSGSYEQYFGPGTRLTVT.

V gene TRBV11-3 combines with J gene TRBJ2-2, with D possibly being TRBD2 (5 bases). This CDR3 has 14 amino acids. Trimming took 7 bases from V and 1 from J, leaving 10 bases between them. Germline loops: CDR1 SGHNT, CDR2 YENEEA. CDR3 amino acids: CASTREGNTGELFF. Written as DNA, the CDR3 is TGTGCCAGCACTCGAGAGGGGAACACCGGGGAGCTGTTTTTT.

The CDR3 coding sequence is TGTGCCACCAGCAGTGCTGAGATGACAGGGGGACACCCTTGGGATCAGCCCCAGCATTTT. It yields the protein CATSSAEMTGGHPWDQPQHF. The chain combines TRBV15 with TRBJ1-5; 9 positions agree with TRBD1. The CDR3 runs to 20 residues. J lost 5 bases, V lost 3 bases, and 20 bases had no gene match. Germline V gene data show CDR1 as LNHNV and CDR2 as YYDKDF (reference sequence).

This chain connects TRBV6-6 to TRBJ1-4; weak D call: TRBD1 (5 bases). Germline loops: CDR1 MNHNY, CDR2 SVGAGI (reference sequence). V was clipped by 3 bases and J by 6 bases, with 14 bases between them. The CDR3 runs 15 residues. CDR3 nucleotide sequence: TGTGCCAGCAGTTATTCCCGGGGACTTCATGAAAAACTGTTTTTT. Amino acids: CASSYSRGLHEKLFF.

The rearrangement joins TRBV28 to TRBJ2-1; 8 positions match TRBD1. CDR3 length equals 12 residues. Per the germline V gene, CDR1 is MDHEN and CDR2 is SYDVKM. Germline trimming cut 8 bases from V and 3 bases from J; bases unmatched to any gene: 0. CDR3 coding DNA: TGTGCCAGCGGACAGGGCTACAATGAGCAGTTCTTC. It translates to CASGQGYNEQFF.

The chain has TRBV5-1 and TRBJ2-2; D ambiguous. The V and J ends lost 0 bases and 6 bases respectively, with 15 bases between them. Germline V gene lookup returns CDR1 SGHRS and CDR2 YFSETQ. The CDR3 is made up of 16 amino acids. For the CDR3, the DNA is TGCGCCAGCAGCTTGGATGTGGCTAGGATTCCCGGGGAGCTGTTTTTT. Translating gives CASSLDVARIPGELFF.

The chain employs TRBV11-2 and TRBJ1-1; no clear D gene. The germline gives CDR1 SGHAT, CDR2 FQNNGV. The CDR3 consists of 16 residues. Trimming shortened V by 5 bases and J by 2 bases, and 18 bases separated the two germline ends. The CDR3: CASSPGFPGKNTEAFF. DNA for the CDR3: TGTGCCAGCAGCCCAGGTTTCCCCGGGAAAAACACTGAAGCTTTCTTT.

This clone occurred once. The V gene is TRBV19, the J gene TRBJ1-2; 11 bases line up with TRBD1. CDR3 length: 13 amino acids. After removal of 7 bases from V and 7 bases from J, the junction contained 5 bases not matched to a gene. CDR1 LNHDA and CDR2 SQIVND come from the germline V gene (reference sequence). Written as DNA, the CDR3 is TGTGCCAGTACCCGGACAGGGGGCTTTGGCTACACCTTC. Protein product: CASTRTGGFGYTF.

This CDR3 reads CAWRRVQYGYTF. The DNA for the CDR3 is TGTGCCTGGAGAAGGGTACAGTACGGCTACACCTTC. The genes are TRBV30 and TRBJ1-2, with D uncertain. With 3 bases removed from V and 8 bases from J, the gap between germline ends came to 13 bases. Germline-derived CDR1 and CDR2 are GTSNPN and SVGIG (reference sequence). CDR3 length equals 12 residues.

The chain has TRBV10-2 and TRBJ2-2; the match to TRBD2 covers 11 bases. CDR3 size: 15 residues. J gave up 7 bases and V 3 bases, and 4 bases lay outside the gene matches. Per germline, CDR1 WSHSY and CDR2 SAAADI. The CDR3 region has the DNA TGCGCCAGCAGTGAACTAGCGGGAGTGTACGGGGAGCTGTTTTTT. Protein sequence: CASSELAGVYGELFF.

V gene TRBV2 combines with J gene TRBJ1-5; maybe TRBD1 (5 bases). CDR1 is SNHLY, CDR2 FYNNEI, per germline. The CDR3 extends over 15 amino acids. Trimming shortened V by 6 bases and J by 9 bases, and 21 bases separated the two germline ends. The CDR3 nucleotides read TGTGCCAGCAGGGGCCAGGGCAGCTCACCCGGGCCCCAGCATTTT. This encodes CASRGQGSSPGPQHF.

The rearrangement uses TRBV19 and TRBJ2-3; no firm D call. The V gene's germline CDR1 is LNHDA and CDR2 SQIVND (reference sequence). V lost 5 bases and J 6 bases, leaving 9 bases between the germline ends. This CDR3 comprises 12 residues. The CDR3 DNA is TGTGCCAGTAGTGGCAGTGGGGATACGCAGTATTTT. Protein: CASSGSGDTQYF.

The gene calls are TRBV11-3 and TRBJ2-1, with TRBD2 as a possible D gene (6 bases). The germline V and J ends were trimmed by 1 base and 4 bases, with 11 bases remaining between them. The CDR3 has 15 amino acids. From germline, CDR1 is SGHNT and CDR2 YENEEA. The CDR3 nucleotides are TGTGCCAGCAGCTTAGGGAGGGACCCATACAATGAGCAGTTCTTC. It is translated as CASSLGRDPYNEQFF.

The rearrangement joins TRBV7-9 to TRBJ1-2, with 8 bases matching TRBD1. This CDR3 comprises 15 residues. Germline values: CDR1 SEHNR, CDR2 FQNEAQ (reference sequence). Trimming removed 2 bases from V and 7 bases from J; junction bases left unmatched: 9. In DNA form, the CDR3 reads TGTGCCAGCAGCTTAACGTCAGGGGGCGCAGGTGGCTACACCTTC. Residues: CASSLTSGGAGGYTF.

This clone was seen once. The rearrangement links TRBV5-4 to TRBJ2-5, with 10 bases aligning to TRBD2. The ends lost 3 bases at V and 4 bases at J; junction bases unmatched: 3. The CDR3 has 14 residues. CDR1 is SGHNT and CDR2 is YYREEE in the germline V gene (reference sequence). Here the CDR3 DNA reads TGTGCCAGCAGCTCTAGCGGGAGAGGAGAGACCCAGTACTTC. As protein: CASSSSGRGETQYF.

In DNA form, the CDR3 reads TGTGCCAGCTCACCCACTAGCGGGGTAGACAATGAGCAGTTCTTC. This encodes CASSPTSGVDNEQFF. The rearrangement joins TRBV18 to TRBJ2-1; TRBD2 matches at 10 bases. This CDR3 contains 15 residues. Germline lookup yields CDR1 KGHSH and CDR2 LQKENI. The J segment lost 5 bases and the V segment lost 3 bases, leaving 4 bases of the junction unmatched.

Comment on this clone: Additional DNA sequences in this sample encode the identical CDR3. V is TRBV5-4 and J is TRBJ2-1, with 10 bases identical to TRBD2. This CDR3 comprises 16 residues. Trimming at V came to 2 bases and at J to 1 base, leaving 3 bases not matched to a gene. Germline values: CDR1 SGHNT, CDR2 YYREEE (reference sequence). The DNA of the CDR3 is TGTGCCAGCAGCTTAGCGGGAGGGCCTTCCTACAATGAGCAGTTCTTC. Its protein product is CASSLAGGPSYNEQFF.

V and J are TRBV7-6 and TRBJ2-7; D is unresolved. CDR3 length: 13 amino acids. V was cut by 5 bases and J by 4 bases, with 12 bases left in between. Germline V lookup: CDR1 SGHVS, CDR2 FNYEAQ. The CDR3 loop is CASSPLIGYEQYF. CDR3 in DNA: TGTGCCAGCAGCCCCCTAATCGGTTACGAGCAGTACTTC. Combining the CDR3 with reference TRBV7-6 and TRBJ2-7 gives the whole variable domain GAGVSQSPRYKVTKRGQDVALRCDPISGHVSLYWYRQALGQGPEFLTYFNYEAQQDKSGLPNDRFSAERPEGSISTLTIQRTEQRDSAMYRCASSPLIGYEQYFGPGTRLTVT.

This clone is a singleton in its sample. The CDR3: CASSRGQGSTGELFF. CDR3 DNA sequence: TGTGCCAGCAGCCGGGGACAGGGGAGCACCGGGGAGCTGTTTTTT. This chain links TRBV7-2 with TRBJ2-2; the match to TRBD1 covers 10 bases. CDR3 length: 15 residues. Germline CDR1 is SGHTA and CDR2 is FQGNSA. Trimming at V came to 5 bases and at J to 4 bases, leaving 4 bases not matched to a gene. Filled out from reference TRBV7-2 and TRBJ2-2, the complete variable domain reads GAGVSQSPSNKVTEKGKDVELRCDPISGHTALYWYRQSLGQGLEFLIYFQGNSAPDKSGLPSDRFSAERTGGSVSTLTIQRTQQEDSAVYLCASSRGQGSTGELFFGEGSRLTVL.

The chain employs TRBV5-5 and TRBJ2-7, with D possibly being TRBD2 (5 bases). The V end lost 4 bases, the J end lost 7 bases, and 30 bases lay between the germline ends. The CDR3 sequence is 18 residues long. Per germline, CDR1 SGHKS and CDR2 YYEKEE (reference sequence). The CDR3 DNA reads TGTGCCAGCAGCCGTATCCGGGGAGCAAATCCTAAGTCATCGGAGCAGTACTTC. Protein sequence: CASSRIRGANPKSSEQYF.

This clone has just one count. The genes are TRBV6-5 and TRBJ1-2, with D unresolved. Germline V lookup: CDR1 MNHEY, CDR2 SVGAGI. V was shortened by 6 bases and J by 4 bases, with 12 bases between the two germline ends. The length of the CDR3 is 13 residues. CDR3 amino acids: CASRLQKSYGYTF. CDR3 sequence (DNA): TGTGCCAGCAGACTACAGAAAAGCTATGGCTACACCTTC.

The J gene is TRBJ2-5, the V gene TRBV19; tentative D call: TRBD1 (6 bases). V shed 1 base and J shed 5 bases, with 11 bases lying between them. From germline, CDR1 is LNHDA and CDR2 SQIVND (reference sequence). The CDR3 has 14 residues. The CDR3 DNA reads TGTGCCAGTAGTATAGTACAGGGACGGGAGACCCAGTACTTC. Its translation is CASSIVQGRETQYF.